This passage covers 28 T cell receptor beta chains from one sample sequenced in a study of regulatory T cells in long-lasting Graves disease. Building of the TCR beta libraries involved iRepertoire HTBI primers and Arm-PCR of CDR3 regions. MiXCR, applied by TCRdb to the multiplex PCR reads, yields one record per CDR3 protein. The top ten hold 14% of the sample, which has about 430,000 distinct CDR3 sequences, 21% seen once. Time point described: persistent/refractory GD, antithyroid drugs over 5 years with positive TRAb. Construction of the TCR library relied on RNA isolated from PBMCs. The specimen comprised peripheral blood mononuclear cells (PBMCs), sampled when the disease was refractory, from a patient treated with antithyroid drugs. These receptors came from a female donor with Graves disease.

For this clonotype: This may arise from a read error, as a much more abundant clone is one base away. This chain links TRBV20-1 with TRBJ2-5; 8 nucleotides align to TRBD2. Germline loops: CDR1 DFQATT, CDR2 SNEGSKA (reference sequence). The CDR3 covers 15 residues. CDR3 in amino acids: CSARPGNGRGEAQYF. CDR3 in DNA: TGCAGTGCTAGACCCGGGAACGGGAGGGGAGAGGCCCAGTACTTC.

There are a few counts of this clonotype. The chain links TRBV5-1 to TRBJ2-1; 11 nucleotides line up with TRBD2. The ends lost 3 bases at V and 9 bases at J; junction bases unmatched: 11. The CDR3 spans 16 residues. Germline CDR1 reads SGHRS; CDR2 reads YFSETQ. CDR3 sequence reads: CASSSSPLAGDGEQFF. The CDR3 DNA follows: TGCGCCAGCAGCTCATCCCCACTAGCGGGAGATGGTGAGCAGTTCTTC.

The CDR3 DNA reads TGTGCCACCAGTGATCCCGCGATAAGGCGACAGGGGGCATTAGATACGCAGTATTTT. The encoded protein is CATSDPAIRRQGALDTQYF. The genes are TRBV24-1 and TRBJ2-3; 10 bases match TRBD1. The V and J ends lost 3 bases and 5 bases, in that order; junction bases with no gene match: 16. The CDR3 contains 19 residues. CDR1 is KGHDR and CDR2 is SFDVKD in the germline V gene.

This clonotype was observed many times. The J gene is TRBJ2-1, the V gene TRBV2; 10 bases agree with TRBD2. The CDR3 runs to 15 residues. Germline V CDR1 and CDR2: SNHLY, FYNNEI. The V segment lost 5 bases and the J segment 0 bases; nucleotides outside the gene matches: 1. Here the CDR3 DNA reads TGTGCCAGCAGTTCTAGCGGGAGCTCCTACAATGAGCAGTTCTTC. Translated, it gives CASSSSGSSYNEQFF.

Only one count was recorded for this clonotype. As DNA, the CDR3 is TGTGCCAGCAGGAACAACCAGCGGGAGGGTAACACCGGGGAGCTGTTTTTT. Its translation is CASRNNQREGNTGELFF. The rearrangement uses TRBV28 and TRBJ2-2; TRBD2 agrees at 10 bases. The germline gives CDR1 MDHEN, CDR2 SYDVKM. This CDR3 is built from 17 residues. Unmatched junction bases numbered 9, after V lost 6 bases and J lost 2 bases.

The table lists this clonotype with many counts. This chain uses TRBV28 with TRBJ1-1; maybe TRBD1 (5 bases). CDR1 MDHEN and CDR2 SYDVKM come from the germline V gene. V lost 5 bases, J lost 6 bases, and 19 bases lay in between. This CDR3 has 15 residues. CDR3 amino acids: CASSAQGEGSAEAFF. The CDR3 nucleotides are TGTGCCAGCAGTGCCCAGGGAGAAGGTAGCGCTGAAGCTTTCTTT.

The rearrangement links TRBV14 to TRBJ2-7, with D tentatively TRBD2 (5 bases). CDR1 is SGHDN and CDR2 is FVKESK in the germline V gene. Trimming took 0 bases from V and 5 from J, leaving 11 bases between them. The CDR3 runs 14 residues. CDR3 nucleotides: TGTGCCAGCAGCCAAGATGTGAGGGTCAACGAGCAGTACTTC. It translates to CASSQDVRVNEQYF.

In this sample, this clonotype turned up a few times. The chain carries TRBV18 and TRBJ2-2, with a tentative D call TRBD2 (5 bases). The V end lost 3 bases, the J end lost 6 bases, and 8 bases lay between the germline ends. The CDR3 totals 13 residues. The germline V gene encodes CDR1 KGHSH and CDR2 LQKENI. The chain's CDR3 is CASSPRGSGELFF. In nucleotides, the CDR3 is TGTGCCAGCTCACCCAGAGGGTCCGGGGAGCTGTTTTTT.

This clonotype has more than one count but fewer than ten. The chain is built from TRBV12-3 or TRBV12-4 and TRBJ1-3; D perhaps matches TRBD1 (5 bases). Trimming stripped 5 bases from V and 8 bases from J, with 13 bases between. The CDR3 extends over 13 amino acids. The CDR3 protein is CASSPLDIYTIYF. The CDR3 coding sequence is TGTGCCAGCAGTCCCCTGGACATCTACACCATATATTTT.

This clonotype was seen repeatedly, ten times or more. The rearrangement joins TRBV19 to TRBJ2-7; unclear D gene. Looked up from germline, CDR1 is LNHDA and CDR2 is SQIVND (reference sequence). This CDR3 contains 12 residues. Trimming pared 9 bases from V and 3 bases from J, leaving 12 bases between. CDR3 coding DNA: TGTGCCAGCAGCTCCGATTTCTACGAGCAGTACTTC. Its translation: CASSSDFYEQYF.

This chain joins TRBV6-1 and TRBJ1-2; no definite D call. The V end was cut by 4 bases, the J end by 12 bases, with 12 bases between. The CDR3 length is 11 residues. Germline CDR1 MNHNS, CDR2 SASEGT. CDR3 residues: CASSGVGVNTF. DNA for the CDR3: TGTGCCAGCAGTGGAGTCGGGGTGAACACCTTC.

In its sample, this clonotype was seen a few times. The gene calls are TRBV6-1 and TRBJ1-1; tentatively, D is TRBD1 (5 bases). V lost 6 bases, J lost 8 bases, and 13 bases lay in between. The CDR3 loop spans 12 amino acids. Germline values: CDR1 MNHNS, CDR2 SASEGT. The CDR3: CASSWGRGEAFF. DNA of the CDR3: TGTGCCAGCAGCTGGGGGAGAGGGGAAGCTTTCTTT.

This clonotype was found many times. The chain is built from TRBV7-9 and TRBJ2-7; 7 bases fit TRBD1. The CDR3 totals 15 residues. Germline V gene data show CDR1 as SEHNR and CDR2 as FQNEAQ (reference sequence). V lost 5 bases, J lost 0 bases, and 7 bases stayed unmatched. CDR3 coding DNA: TGTGCCAGCAGCCCCCGGGACAGTCCCTCCTACGAGCAGTACTTC. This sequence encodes CASSPRDSPSYEQYF.

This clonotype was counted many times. The CDR3 here is CSARNANYGYTF. The DNA of the CDR3 is TGCAGTGCTAGGAACGCTAACTATGGCTACACCTTC. V usage is TRBV20-1 and J usage is TRBJ1-2; unclear D gene. Trimming shortened V by 3 bases and J by 0 bases, and 5 bases separated the two germline ends. CDR3 length: 12 amino acids. Germline lookup yields CDR1 DFQATT and CDR2 SNEGSKA (reference sequence).

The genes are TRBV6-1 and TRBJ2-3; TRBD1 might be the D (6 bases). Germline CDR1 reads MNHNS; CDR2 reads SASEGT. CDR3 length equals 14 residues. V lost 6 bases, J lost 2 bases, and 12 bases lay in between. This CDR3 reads CASSVQGTTDTQYF. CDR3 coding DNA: TGTGCCAGCAGCGTACAGGGTACCACAGATACGCAGTATTTT.

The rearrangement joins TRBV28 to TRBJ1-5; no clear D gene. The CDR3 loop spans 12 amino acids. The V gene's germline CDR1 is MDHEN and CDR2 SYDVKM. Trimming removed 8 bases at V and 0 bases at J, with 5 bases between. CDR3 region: CASFVSNQPQHF. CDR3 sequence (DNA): TGTGCCAGCTTTGTTAGCAATCAGCCCCAGCATTTT.

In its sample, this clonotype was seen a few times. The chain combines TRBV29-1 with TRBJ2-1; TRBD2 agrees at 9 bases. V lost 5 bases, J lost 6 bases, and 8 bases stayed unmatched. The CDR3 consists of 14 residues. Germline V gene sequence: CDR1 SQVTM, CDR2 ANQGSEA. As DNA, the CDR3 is TGCAGCGTTACACCGGGACTAGCAGGCAATGAGCAGTTCTTC. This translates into CSVTPGLAGNEQFF.

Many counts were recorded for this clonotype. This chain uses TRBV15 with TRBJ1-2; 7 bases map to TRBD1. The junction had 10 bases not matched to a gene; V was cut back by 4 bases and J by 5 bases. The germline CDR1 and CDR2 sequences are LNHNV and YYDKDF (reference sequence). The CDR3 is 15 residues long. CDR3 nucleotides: TGTGCCACCAGCAAGTGGGAAAACAGGGGTTATGGCTACACCTTC. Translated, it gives CATSKWENRGYGYTF.

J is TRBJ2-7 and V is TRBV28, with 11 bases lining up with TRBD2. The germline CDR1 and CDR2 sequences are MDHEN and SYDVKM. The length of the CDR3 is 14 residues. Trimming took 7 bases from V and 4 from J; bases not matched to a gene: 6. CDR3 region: CASTLLAGGYEQYF. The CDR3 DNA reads TGTGCCAGCACGCTTCTAGCGGGAGGATACGAGCAGTACTTC.

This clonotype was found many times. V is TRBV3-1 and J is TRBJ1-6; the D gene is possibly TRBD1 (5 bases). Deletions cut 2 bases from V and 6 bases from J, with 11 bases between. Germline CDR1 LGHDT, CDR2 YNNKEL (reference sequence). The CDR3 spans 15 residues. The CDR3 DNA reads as TGTGCCAGCAGCCAACTAGACGGGGGTAATTCACCCCTCCACTTT. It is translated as CASSQLDGGNSPLHF.

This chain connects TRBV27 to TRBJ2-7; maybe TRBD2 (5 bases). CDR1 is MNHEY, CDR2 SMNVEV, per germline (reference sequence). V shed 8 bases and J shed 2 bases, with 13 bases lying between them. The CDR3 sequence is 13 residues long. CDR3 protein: CASRLGATYEQYF. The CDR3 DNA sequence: TGTGCCAGCCGGCTGGGAGCAACCTACGAGCAGTACTTC.

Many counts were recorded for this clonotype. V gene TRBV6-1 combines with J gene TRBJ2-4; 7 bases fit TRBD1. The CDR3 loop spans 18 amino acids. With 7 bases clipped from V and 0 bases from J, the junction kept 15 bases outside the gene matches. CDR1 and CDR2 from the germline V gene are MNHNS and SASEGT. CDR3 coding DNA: TGTGCCAGCACCCTACAATTTTCAGGGGGAGAAGCCAAAAACATTCAGTACTTC. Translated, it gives CASTLQFSGGEAKNIQYF.

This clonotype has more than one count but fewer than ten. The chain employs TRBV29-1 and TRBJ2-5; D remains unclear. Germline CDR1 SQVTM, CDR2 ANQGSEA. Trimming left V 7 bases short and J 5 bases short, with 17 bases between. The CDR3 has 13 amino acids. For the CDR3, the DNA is TGCAGCGCTCTCTCCCCGCAGAGGGAGACCCAGTACTTC. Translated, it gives CSALSPQRETQYF.

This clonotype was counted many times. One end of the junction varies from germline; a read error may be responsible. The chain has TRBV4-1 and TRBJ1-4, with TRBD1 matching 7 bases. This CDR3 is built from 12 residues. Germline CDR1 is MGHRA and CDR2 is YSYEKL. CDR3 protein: CASSQGGEKLFF. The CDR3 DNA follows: TGTGCCAGCAGCCAAGGGGGCGAAAAACTGTTTTTT.

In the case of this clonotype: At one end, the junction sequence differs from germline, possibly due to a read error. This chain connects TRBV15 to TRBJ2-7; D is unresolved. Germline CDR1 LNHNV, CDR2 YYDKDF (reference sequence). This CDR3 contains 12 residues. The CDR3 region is CATSGESYGQYF. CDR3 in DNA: TGTGCCACCAGCGGGGAAAGCTACGGGCAGTACTTC.

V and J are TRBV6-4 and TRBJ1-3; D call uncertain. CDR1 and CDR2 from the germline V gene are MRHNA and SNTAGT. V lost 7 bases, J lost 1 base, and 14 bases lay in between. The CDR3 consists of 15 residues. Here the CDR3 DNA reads TGTGCCAGCAAGGAAGACTCCAATTCTGGAAACACCATATATTTT. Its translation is CASKEDSNSGNTIYF.

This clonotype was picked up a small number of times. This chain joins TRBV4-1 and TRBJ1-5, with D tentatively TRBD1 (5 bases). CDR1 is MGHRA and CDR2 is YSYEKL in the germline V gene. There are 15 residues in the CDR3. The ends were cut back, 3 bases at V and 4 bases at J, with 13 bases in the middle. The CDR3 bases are TGCGCCAGCAGCCACCCTGGGACTGTTAATCAGCCCCAGCATTTT. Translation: CASSHPGTVNQPQHF.

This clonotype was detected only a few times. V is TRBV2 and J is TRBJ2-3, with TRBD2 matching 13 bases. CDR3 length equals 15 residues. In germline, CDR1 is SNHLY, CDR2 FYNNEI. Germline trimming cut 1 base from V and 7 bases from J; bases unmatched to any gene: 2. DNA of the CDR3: TGTGCCAGCAGTGAAGGGACTAGCGGGAGTCATACGCAGTATTTT. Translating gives CASSEGTSGSHTQYF. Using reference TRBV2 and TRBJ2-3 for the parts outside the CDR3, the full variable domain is EPEVTQTPSHQVTQMGQEVILRCVPISNHLYFYWYRQILGQKVEFLVSFYNNEISEKSEIFDDQFSVERPDGSNFTLKIRSTKLEDSAMYFCASSEGTSGSHTQYFGPGTRLTVL.